This is a list of T cell receptor beta chains from one sample in a study of T cell clonotyping in hematopoietic cell transplantation. The method was immunoSEQ multiplex PCR; TCRdb's version includes in-frame clones alone and lacks a portion of them. The sample comprises about 41,000 clones, around 96% of which are singletons, and 0.75% to 1% rests with the top ten. The sample taken for sequencing was peripheral blood mononuclear cells. The receptor set was obtained from a young man in good health. Some clones in this sample may be carry-over from other donors' samples. Each CDR3 is given with its conserved first and last residue. The D gene is left open where the match is weak. Clone size is shown for a subset of rows, as once, few, many or a class of expanded clone.

>.|.|TRBV6-5|TRBJ1-1
TGTGCCAGCAGTTACCCCCTGACAGGCGGTAGCACTGAAGCTTTCTTT
CASSYPLTGGSTEAFF
>.|.|TRBV6-6|TRBJ1-3
TGTGCCAGCTCTCCCAGGACGTCTGGAAACACCATATATTTT
CASSPRTSGNTIYF
>.|.|TRBV7-2|TRBJ2-5
TGTGCCAGCAGCTTAGGACCTCCCCGGGAGACCCAGTACTTC
CASSLGPPRETQYF
>.|TRBD1|TRBV13|TRBJ1-1
TGTGCCAGCAGCTTAGAACAGGGACAGGGGGACCCGAACGCTGAAGCTTTCTTT
CASSLEQGQGDPNAEAFF
>.|.|TRBV30|TRBJ1-1
TGTGCCTGGAGTAAGACAGTAAACACTGAAGCTTTCTTT
CAWSKTVNTEAFF
>.|.|TRBV15|TRBJ2-5
TGTGCCACCAGCAGAGATCGGTCAATGATGGTGACCCAGTACTTC
CATSRDRSMMVTQYF
>.|.|TRBV29-1|TRBJ1-1
TGCAGCGGTGGACAGCTGAACACTGAAGCTTTCTTT
CSGGQLNTEAFF
>.|.|TRBV11-2|TRBJ2-7
TGTGCCAGCAGCCTCGGGGAGAGAGGGCACGAGCAGTACTTC
CASSLGERGHEQYF
>.|TRBD1|TRBV19|TRBJ2-5
TGTGCCAGTAGTACCGACAGGGGACAAGAGACCCAGTACTTC
CASSTDRGQETQYF
>.|.|TRBV19|TRBJ2-3
TGTGCCAGTAGTACCGGCGACGGAGATACGCAGTATTTT
CASSTGDGDTQYF
>once|TRBD2|TRBV29-1|TRBJ2-1
TGCAGCGCCTCCGGGACTAGCGGGAGTTATGAGCAGTTCTTC
CSASGTSGSYEQFF
>.|TRBD2|TRBV9|TRBJ2-7
TGTGCCAGCAGCCCCGGGACTAGCGGGGGGGGCTCCTACGAGCAGTACTTC
CASSPGTSGGGSYEQYF
>.|.|TRBV30|TRBJ2-5
TGTGCCTGGAGTGTACTGGAAGAGACCCAGTACTTC
CAWSVLEETQYF
>.|TRBD1|TRBV29-1|TRBJ1-1
TGCAGCGTCACCGGGACAGTAAACACTGAAGCTTTCTTT
CSVTGTVNTEAFF
>.|.|TRBV11-1|TRBJ2-7
TGTGCCAGCAGCTTCGGGGGTCGCGAGCAGTACTTC
CASSFGGREQYF
>once|.|TRBV19|TRBJ2-6
TGTGCCAGTAGTAATGTGGGCCACTCTGGGGCCAACGTCCTGACTTTC
CASSNVGHSGANVLTF
>.|.|TRBV9|TRBJ2-5
TGTGCCAGCAGCGTAGGGGGGTACCAAGAGACCCAGTACTTC
CASSVGGYQETQYF
>.|.|TRBV4-2|TRBJ1-1
TGTGCCAGCAGCCAATCTCCGACCGCTAACACTGAAGCTTTCTTT
CASSQSPTANTEAFF
>.|TRBD2|TRBV10-3|TRBJ2-7
TGTGCCATCAGTGGGACTAGCGGGTTGGGGCCCTACGAGCAGTACTTC
CAISGTSGLGPYEQYF
>.|.|TRBV5-4|TRBJ2-6
TGTGCCAGCAGCTTTGAGGGGTCTGGGGCCAACGTCCTGACTTTC
CASSFEGSGANVLTF
>.|.|TRBV29-1|TRBJ1-2
TGCAGCGTCGGGACTGTTGGGGTGAACTATGGCTACACCTTC
CSVGTVGVNYGYTF
>.|.|TRBV11-3|TRBJ2-2
TGTGCCAGCAGCCGCACAGACACCGGGGAGCTGTTTTTT
CASSRTDTGELFF
>.|TRBD1|TRBV6-5|TRBJ2-3
TGTGCCAGCAGTTTCACAGGGGATGGAACAGATACGCAGTATTTT
CASSFTGDGTDTQYF
>once|TRBD1|TRBV5-1|TRBJ2-3
TGCGCCAGCAGCATAGACAGGGGGAGCACAGATACGCAGTATTTT
CASSIDRGSTDTQYF
>.|TRBD1|TRBV7-9|TRBJ1-3
TGTGCCAGCAGCGGAGAGACAGGGAACACAGACACCATATATTTT
CASSGETGNTDTIYF
>once|.|TRBV6-1|TRBJ2-1
TGTGCCAGCAGTGCTAGAGGCGAACTGAGGAGCTCCTACAATGAGCAGTTCTTC
CASSARGELRSSYNEQFF
>.|.|TRBV4-1|TRBJ1-5
TGCGCCAGCAGCCAAGATACAGGGTACAATCAGCCCCAGCATTTT
CASSQDTGYNQPQHF
>once|.|TRBV28|TRBJ1-5
TGTGCCAGCTCCGGGGGCCAGCCCCAGCATTTT
CASSGGQPQHF
>.|TRBD1|TRBV4-3|TRBJ2-7
TGCGCCAGCAGCCAAGATTCATGGGACAGCTACGAGCAGTACTTC
CASSQDSWDSYEQYF
>.|.|TRBV9|TRBJ2-2
TGTGCCAGCAGCGTAGGAGAGGGGGGGGCCTACACCGGGGAGCTGTTTTTT
CASSVGEGGAYTGELFF
>once|.|TRBV5-8|TRBJ2-7
TGTGCCAGCAGCCCACCAACAGGCATTGATTCCTACGAGCAGTACTTC
CASSPPTGIDSYEQYF
>.|TRBD2|TRBV5-1|TRBJ2-3
TGCGCCAGCAGCTTGGAAAGCGGGGGGGCGACAGATACGCAGTATTTT
CASSLESGGATDTQYF
>.|.|TRBV14|TRBJ1-2
TGTGCCAGCAGCCTAACCACCCCGGGTGGCTACACCTTC
CASSLTTPGGYTF
>.|TRBD1|TRBV7-2|TRBJ2-7
TGTGCCAGCAGCTTAGCAATACAGGGGGCTAACTACGAGCAGTACTTC
CASSLAIQGANYEQYF
>.|.|TRBV5-6|TRBJ2-7
TGTGCCAGCAGCTTCAGCGACGAGCAGTACTTC
CASSFSDEQYF
>.|.|TRBV5-1|TRBJ1-2
TGCGCCAGCAGCTTGGCCCCGCCAAACTATGGCTACACCTTC
CASSLAPPNYGYTF
>.|TRBD1|TRBV5-5|TRBJ2-7
TGTGCCAGCAGCTTCCGGGGACAGGGGATGACCTACGAGCAGTACTTC
CASSFRGQGMTYEQYF
>.|TRBD1|TRBV19|TRBJ2-5
TGTGCCAGTGCGGACAGGGGAGGAGAGACCCAGTACTTC
CASADRGGETQYF
>.|.|TRBV27|TRBJ2-7
TGTGCCAGCAGTTTAATCTTGGCGGCAGGGTTGTACGAGCAGTACTTC
CASSLILAAGLYEQYF
>.|.|TRBV6-6|TRBJ1-2
TGTGCCAGCAGTTCGGTCAGATCCTATGGCTACACCTTC
CASSSVRSYGYTF
>.|TRBD1|TRBV6-6|TRBJ2-3
TGTGCCAGCAGTCAGCCTCGGACAGGGGTAGATACGCAGTATTTT
CASSQPRTGVDTQYF
>.|TRBD1|TRBV4-1|TRBJ2-7
TGCGCCAGCAGCCTGCGGACAGGGACGTTGGTTGACGAGCAGTACTTC
CASSLRTGTLVDEQYF
>.|TRBD1|TRBV5-1|TRBJ1-2
TGCGCCAGCAGCTTGGATGTTGGGGACAGCTATGGCTACACCTTC
CASSLDVGDSYGYTF
>.|.|TRBV9|TRBJ2-5
TGTGCCAGCAGCGTAGACCGAGAGACCCAGTACTTC
CASSVDRETQYF